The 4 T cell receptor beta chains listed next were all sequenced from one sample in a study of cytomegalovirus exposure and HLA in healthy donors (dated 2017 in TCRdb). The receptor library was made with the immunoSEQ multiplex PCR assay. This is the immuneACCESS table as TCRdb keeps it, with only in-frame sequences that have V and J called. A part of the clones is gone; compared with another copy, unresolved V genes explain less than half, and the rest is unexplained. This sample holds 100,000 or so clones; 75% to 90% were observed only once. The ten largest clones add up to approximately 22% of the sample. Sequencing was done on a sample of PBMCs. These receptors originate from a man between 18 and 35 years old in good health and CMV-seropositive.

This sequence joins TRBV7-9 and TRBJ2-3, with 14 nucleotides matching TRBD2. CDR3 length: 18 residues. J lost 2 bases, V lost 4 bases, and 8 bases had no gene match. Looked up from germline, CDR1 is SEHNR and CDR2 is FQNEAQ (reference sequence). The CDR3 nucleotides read TGTGCCAGCAGCTCCCGGACTAGCGGGAGGACACCCACAGATACGCAGTATTTT. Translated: CASSSRTSGRTPTDTQYF.

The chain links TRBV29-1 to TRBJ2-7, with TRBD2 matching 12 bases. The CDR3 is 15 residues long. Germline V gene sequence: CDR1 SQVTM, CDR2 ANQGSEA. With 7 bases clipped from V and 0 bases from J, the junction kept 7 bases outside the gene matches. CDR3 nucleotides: TGCAGCGCCCAACTAGCGGGGGGCCCCTCCTACGAGCAGTACTTC. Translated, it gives CSAQLAGGPSYEQYF.

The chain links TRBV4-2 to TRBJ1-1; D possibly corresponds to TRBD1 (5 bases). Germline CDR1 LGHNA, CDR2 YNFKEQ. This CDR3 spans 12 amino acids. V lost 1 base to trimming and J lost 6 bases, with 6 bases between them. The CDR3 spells CASSQGGAEAFF. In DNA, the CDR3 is TGTGCCAGCAGCCAAGGGGGGGCTGAAGCTTTCTTT.

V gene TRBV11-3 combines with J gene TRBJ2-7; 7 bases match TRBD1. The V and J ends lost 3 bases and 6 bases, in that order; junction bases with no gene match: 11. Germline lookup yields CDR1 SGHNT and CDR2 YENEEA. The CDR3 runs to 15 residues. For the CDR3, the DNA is TGTGCCAGCAGCTTTTCACAGGGGCTTGGATCCGAGCAGTACGTC. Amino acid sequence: CASSFSQGLGSEQYV.